Included here is one T cell receptor beta chain sequence, with context. This sample stems from a study of control samples from healthy donors and cancer patients. Profiled with immunoSEQ multiplex PCR; TCRdb holds only in-frame clones, not every one. The data contain 200,000 to 250,000 clones, 90% to 95% of them singletons. Trimming took 4 bases from V and 2 from J, leaving 13 bases between them. Looked up from germline, CDR1 is SGHRS and CDR2 is YFSETQ. This CDR3 has 14 amino acids. The sample taken for sequencing was blood. The V call is TRBV5-1, the J call TRBJ2-7, with a possible D match to TRBD2 (5 bases). The origin of this receptor is a man over 45 in good health. In DNA, the CDR3 is TGCGCCAGCAGCCCTGGCGGGCATACCTACGAGCAGTACTTC. It translates to CASSPGGHTYEQYF.